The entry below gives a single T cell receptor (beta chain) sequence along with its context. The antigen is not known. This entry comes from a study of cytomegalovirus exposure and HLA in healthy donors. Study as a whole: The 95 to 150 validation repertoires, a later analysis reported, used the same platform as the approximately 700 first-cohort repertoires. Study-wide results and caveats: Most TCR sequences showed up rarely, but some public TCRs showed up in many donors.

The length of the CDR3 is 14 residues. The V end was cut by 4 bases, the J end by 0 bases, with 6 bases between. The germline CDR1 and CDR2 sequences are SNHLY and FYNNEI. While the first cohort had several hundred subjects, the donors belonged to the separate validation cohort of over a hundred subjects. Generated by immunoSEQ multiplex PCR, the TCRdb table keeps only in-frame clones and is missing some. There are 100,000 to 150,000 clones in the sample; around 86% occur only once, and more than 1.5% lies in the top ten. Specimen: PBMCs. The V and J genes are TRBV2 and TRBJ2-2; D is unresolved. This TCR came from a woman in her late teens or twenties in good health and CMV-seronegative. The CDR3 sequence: CASSGRTNTGELFF. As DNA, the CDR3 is TGTGCCAGCAGTGGGCGGACGAACACCGGGGAGCTGTTTTTT. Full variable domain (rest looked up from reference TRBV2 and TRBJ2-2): EPEVTQTPSHQVTQMGQEVILRCVPISNHLYFYWYRQILGQKVEFLVSFYNNEISEKSEIFDDQFSVERPDGSNFTLKIRSTKLEDSAMYFCASSGRTNTGELFFGEGSRLTVL.